The 13 T cell receptor beta chains below all came from one sample that was sequenced in a study of blood T cell repertoires in COVID-19. Generated by immunoSEQ multiplex PCR, the TCRdb table keeps only in-frame clones and is missing some. Counted here are over 250,000 clones, 80% to 90% occurring once; the ten biggest clones make up over 8.5%. Sequences were obtained from peripheral blood. These receptors were collected from a woman aged 45-60 years who had recovered from COVID-19.

The gene calls are TRBV6-5 and TRBJ1-2, with D maybe TRBD1 (6 bases). Germline CDR1 and CDR2: MNHEY and SVGAGI. The V end lost 7 bases, the J end lost 6 bases, and 18 bases lay between the germline ends. The CDR3 consists of 14 residues. The CDR3 region has the DNA TGTGCCAGCAAGCTACAGGGAAGGGGAAATGGCTACACCTTC. Its protein is CASKLQGRGNGYTF.

This chain joins TRBV18 and TRBJ1-1, with D possibly matching TRBD1 (6 bases). Trimming shortened V by 2 bases and J by 3 bases, and 16 bases separated the two germline ends. CDR1 is KGHSH, CDR2 LQKENI, per germline. The CDR3 length is 16 residues. The CDR3 loop reads CASSPYQRQVDTEAFF. The CDR3 nucleotides are TGTGCCAGCTCACCATATCAGCGACAGGTGGACACTGAAGCTTTCTTT.

The gene calls are TRBV24-1 and TRBJ2-2; 9 bases line up with TRBD2. J lost 5 bases, V lost 3 bases, and 12 bases had no gene match. This CDR3 has 18 amino acids. CDR1 and CDR2 from the germline V gene are KGHDR and SFDVKD. DNA for the CDR3: TGTGCCACCAGTGATACCCTTCGGGCGGGAGGGGATACCGGGGAGCTGTTTTTT. Translation: CATSDTLRAGGDTGELFF.

The chain has TRBV4-1 and TRBJ2-5; D possibly corresponds to TRBD2 (6 bases). The ends were cut back, 4 bases at V and 0 bases at J, with 12 bases in the middle. The CDR3 length is 15 residues. CDR1 MGHRA and CDR2 YSYEKL come from the germline V gene. The CDR3 DNA reads as TGCGCCAGCAGCCCCTCTGGAGGGTACCAAGAGACCCAGTACTTC. It encodes CASSPSGGYQETQYF.

The gene calls are TRBV11-2 and TRBJ1-3; possibly TRBD1 for D (6 bases). The CDR3 covers 17 residues. V lost 5 bases, J lost 2 bases, and 19 bases lay in between. Germline CDR1 and CDR2: SGHAT and FQNNGV. DNA for the CDR3: TGTGCCAGCAGCCCGAGAAGGTCAGGGGTGACTGGAAACACCATATATTTT. It encodes CASSPRRSGVTGNTIYF.

The rearrangement joins TRBV10-3 to TRBJ1-1, with TRBD1 as a possible D gene (6 bases). Germline V CDR1 and CDR2: ENHRY, SYGVKD. The CDR3 spans 12 residues. Trimming cost V 6 bases and J 4 bases, with 9 bases left between them. CDR3 bases: TGTGCCATCAGACAGGGTAGCACTGAAGCTTTCTTT. This translates into CAIRQGSTEAFF.

V usage is TRBV11-2 and J usage is TRBJ2-1; the D gene is possibly TRBD2 (6 bases). V lost 1 base, J lost 9 bases, and 16 bases lay in between. The germline V gene encodes CDR1 SGHAT and CDR2 FQNNGV. This CDR3 has 15 residues. CDR3 in amino acids: CASSLVGGTLGEQFF. The CDR3 DNA sequence: TGTGCCAGCAGCTTAGTCGGCGGGACCCTAGGTGAGCAGTTCTTC.

This clone was seen a handful of times. The V call is TRBV7-9, the J call TRBJ1-6; the D gene is possibly TRBD1 (5 bases). The CDR3 loop spans 14 amino acids. V was pared by 10 bases and J by 2 bases, with 12 bases between. Germline CDR1 reads SEHNR; CDR2 reads FQNEAQ (reference sequence). The CDR3 DNA follows: TGTGCCACCCAAGGGGATACCTATAATTCACCCCTCCACTTT. Its translation: CATQGDTYNSPLHF.

The chain couples TRBV28 to TRBJ1-2, with 10 nucleotides matching TRBD1. Trimming at V came to 8 bases and at J to 7 bases, leaving 7 bases not matched to a gene. The CDR3 covers 13 residues. CDR1 and CDR2 from the germline V gene are MDHEN and SYDVKM. The chain's CDR3 is CASQTGGIGGYTF. In DNA, the CDR3 is TGTGCCAGCCAGACAGGGGGCATTGGTGGCTACACCTTC.

This chain links TRBV18 with TRBJ2-2, with a tentative D call TRBD1 (6 bases). Germline CDR1 reads KGHSH; CDR2 reads LQKENI. V was trimmed by 5 bases and J by 4 bases, leaving 8 bases between them. The CDR3 has 13 amino acids. The CDR3 DNA is TGTGCCAGCTCAGGGGGCAGCACCGGGGAGCTGTTTTTT. It codes for CASSGGSTGELFF.

CDR3 region: CASSQDSVGISPLHF. The CDR3 nucleotides are TGCGCCAGCAGCCAAGATAGCGTGGGGATTTCACCCCTCCACTTT. This chain uses TRBV4-3 with TRBJ1-6; D is unclear. CDR1 is LGHNA and CDR2 is YSLEER in the germline V gene. The CDR3 is 15 residues long. V lost 0 bases, J lost 9 bases, and 12 bases lay in between.

The rearrangement joins TRBV5-1 to TRBJ1-1; D may be TRBD1 (6 bases). Germline CDR1 SGHRS, CDR2 YFSETQ. The CDR3 has 16 amino acids. The V end was cut by 1 base, the J end by 0 bases, with 13 bases between. CDR3 nucleotides: TGCGCCAGCAGCTTGCAGGGGATAAGAATGAACACTGAAGCTTTCTTT. It encodes CASSLQGIRMNTEAFF. Full variable domain (rest looked up from reference TRBV5-1 and TRBJ1-1): KAGVTQTPRYLIKTRGQQVTLSCSPISGHRSVSWYQQTPGQGLQFLFEYFSETQRNKGNFPGRFSGRQFSNSRSEMNVSTLELGDSALYLCASSLQGIRMNTEAFFGQGTRLTVV.

CDR3 protein: CSASTSGRSTDTQYF. As DNA, the CDR3 is TGCAGTGCTAGTACTAGCGGGAGGAGCACAGATACGCAGTATTTT. The V and J genes are TRBV20-1 and TRBJ2-3; 12 positions agree with TRBD2. Germline V lookup: CDR1 DFQATT, CDR2 SNEGSKA (reference sequence). The junction had 1 base not matched to a gene; V was cut back by 3 bases and J by 0 bases. The CDR3 spans 15 residues.